These 8 T cell receptor beta chains share one sample of origin, sequenced in a study of T cells in women clearing cervical HPV infection. The data were produced by immunoSEQ multiplex PCR, yet TCRdb's version contains in-frame clones alone and is incomplete. The table lists roughly 20,000 clones, with 4.5% to 6.5% in the top ten. The sequencing input was blood buffy coat. The receptors shown here come from a woman between 18 and 75 years old with a cervical HPV16 infection that either progressed to CIN3+ or cleared (not recorded which).

As to this clone: The CDR3 end is not reached by the read, which stops 3 residues before it; the germline J gene fills it in. V gene TRBV9 combines with J gene TRBJ2-7, with D perhaps matching TRBD2 (6 bases). The CDR3 is made up of 14 amino acids. Germline V gives CDR1 SGDLS, CDR2 YYNGEE. V was shortened by 0 bases and J by 1 base, with 8 bases between the two germline ends. CDR3 bases read: TGTGCCAGCAGCGTAGGACTAGGGTCCTACGAG. This sequence encodes CASSVGLGSYE. The full CDR3 sequence reads CASSVGLGSYEQYF.

Of note for this clone: The read stops 3 residues short of the end of the CDR3; the missing end is completed from the germline J gene. The V call is TRBV7-2, the J call TRBJ1-2, with D unclear. The CDR3 runs to 13 residues. Germline V gene lookup returns CDR1 SGHTA and CDR2 FQGNSA. Incomplete CDR3 DNA: TGTGCCAGCGACCTTTCTAGCGGCCCTCAC. This gives the protein CASDLSSGPH. The entire CDR3 is CASDLSSGPHYTF.

Points on this clone: One end of the junction fails to match germline, which may point to a read error. The missing CDR3 end, 3 residues past where the read stops, is filled in from the germline J gene. This chain links TRBV6-1 with TRBJ1-2, with D perhaps TRBD1 (6 bases). The CDR3 has 15 residues. Germline V gene sequence: CDR1 MNHNS, CDR2 SASEGT. The CDR3 region is CASSALAGGRYDYTF. Partial CDR3 DNA: TGTGCCAGCAGTGCCCTAGCGGGGGGGCGTTATGAC.

Details on this clone: The CDR3 is cut off 3 residues early in the read; its end comes from the germline J gene. The chain joins TRBV5-4 to TRBJ2-5, with 9 bases fitting TRBD2. Unmatched junction bases numbered 4, after V lost 0 bases and J lost 1 base. CDR1 and CDR2 from the germline V gene are SGHNT and YYREEE (reference sequence). The CDR3 is made up of 16 amino acids. CDR3 bases read: TGTGCCAGCAGCTTGGGAGCGGGGGGAATCCAAGAGACC. This sequence encodes CASSLGAGGIQET. In full, the CDR3 is CASSLGAGGIQETQYF. The entire variable domain, with the rest obtained from reference TRBV5-4 and TRBJ2-5, is as follows: ETGVTQSPTHLIKTRGQQVTLRCSSQSGHNTVSWYQQALGQGPQFIFQYYREEENGRGNFPPRFSGLQFPNYSSELNVNALELDDSALYLCASSLGAGGIQETQYFGPGTRLLVL.

Turning to this clone: The CDR3 end lies 3 residues beyond the end of the read and is filled in from the germline J gene. The rearrangement joins TRBV19 to TRBJ2-5, with 9 bases identical to TRBD1. CDR1 LNHDA and CDR2 SQIVND come from the germline V gene (reference sequence). V dropped 3 bases and J dropped 5; count of bases not matched to a gene: 7. The CDR3 is 15 residues long. The DNA read from the CDR3 is TGTGCCAGTAGTATCACTTGGGACAGGGCCGAGACC. As protein: CASSITWDRAET. The complete CDR3 sequence is CASSITWDRAETQYF.

A note on this clone: With the read ending 3 residues before the CDR3 end, the germline J gene is used to fill in that end. V usage is TRBV7-6 and J usage is TRBJ2-3, with 7 bases that match TRBD2. CDR1 and CDR2 from the germline V gene are SGHVS and FNYEAQ. This CDR3 has 15 residues. CDR3 DNA, as far as it was read: TGTGCCAGCAGCTCGGGCACTGGGAGGGGTCAGCCG. It translates to CASSSGTGRGQP. The CDR3 in full is CASSSGTGRGQPQYF.

For this clone: The sequence runs out 3 residues before the end of the CDR3; the remainder is reconstructed from the germline J gene. The rearrangement joins TRBV5-1 to TRBJ2-5; TRBD2 aligns across 12 bases. CDR3 length equals 15 residues. Trimming removed 3 bases from V and 4 bases from J; junction bases left unmatched: 4. The germline gives CDR1 SGHRS, CDR2 YFSETQ. Partial CDR3 DNA: TGCGCCAGCAGCTACACTAGCGGGGGGTCAGAGACC. Translation gives CASSYTSGGSET. The entire CDR3 protein is CASSYTSGGSETQYF. The full variable domain, completed using reference TRBV5-1 and TRBJ2-5, is KAGVTQTPRYLIKTRGQQVTLSCSPISGHRSVSWYQQTPGQGLQFLFEYFSETQRNKGNFPGRFSGRQFSNSRSEMNVSTLELGDSALYLCASSYTSGGSETQYFGPGTRLLVL.

Points on this clone: The read ends 3 residues shy of where the CDR3 ends; the end is completed using the germline J gene. The chain combines TRBV20-1 with TRBJ2-4; D is ambiguous. The CDR3 runs to 15 residues. Trimming pared 3 bases from V and 2 bases from J, leaving 14 bases between. The germline V gene encodes CDR1 DFQATT and CDR2 SNEGSKA (reference sequence). Here the CDR3 reads CSARGGPLSKNIQYF. Incomplete CDR3 DNA: TGCAGTGCTAGGGGTGGGCCCCTATCCAAAAACATT.